The 22 T cell receptor beta chains below were found in one sample sequenced in a study of blood T cell repertoires in COVID-19. TCRdb keeps only in-frame clones here, not all; method: immunoSEQ multiplex PCR. Of about 360,000 clones detected, approximately 86% appear once; the ten largest clones hold about 2.9%. Material: peripheral blood. The receptors were gathered from a human donor in a cohort sampled during active COVID-19.

V usage is TRBV14 and J usage is TRBJ2-5; D is perhaps TRBD2 (6 bases). The CDR3 extends over 18 amino acids. The V gene's germline CDR1 is SGHDN and CDR2 FVKESK. Trimming took off 0 bases at V and 5 bases at J, with 22 bases between the two ends. For the CDR3, the DNA is TGTGCCAGCAGCCAAGACCGAGGGCTGGGAGGAGGGACGGAGACCCAGTACTTC. Translating it yields CASSQDRGLGGGTETQYF.

The rearrangement joins TRBV2 to TRBJ1-3; D remains unclear. The ends were cut back, 6 bases at V and 0 bases at J, with 9 bases in the middle. The germline gives CDR1 SNHLY, CDR2 FYNNEI. The CDR3 sequence is 14 residues long. The CDR3 reads CASREYFSGNTIYF. CDR3 in DNA: TGTGCCAGCAGAGAATATTTCTCTGGAAACACCATATATTTT.

The gene calls are TRBV7-3 and TRBJ2-1, with 8 bases identical to TRBD2. CDR1 SGHTA and CDR2 FQGTGA come from the germline V gene. Trimming cost V 6 bases and J 8 bases; bases outside gene matches: 15. The CDR3 is 16 amino acids. The CDR3 DNA reads as TGTGCCAGCAGTACTCCTGACACGGGGGGGCCTCATGAGCAGTTCTTC. Translation gives CASSTPDTGGPHEQFF.

The chain links TRBV6-4 to TRBJ2-3, with TRBD2 identical over 7 bases. Per germline, CDR1 MRHNA and CDR2 SNTAGT. There are 14 residues in the CDR3. After removal of 2 bases from V and 5 bases from J, the junction contained 4 bases not matched to a gene. The CDR3 reads CASSDRSGEDTQYF. The CDR3 DNA sequence: TGTGCCAGCAGTGACAGGAGCGGGGAAGATACGCAGTATTTT.

The J gene is TRBJ1-1, the V gene TRBV19, with D hard to call. Germline V CDR1 and CDR2: LNHDA, SQIVND (reference sequence). The CDR3 is made up of 12 amino acids. Trimming cost V 9 bases and J 3 bases, with 11 bases left between them. The CDR3 here is CASGAVDTEAFF. In DNA, the CDR3 is TGTGCCAGCGGAGCAGTGGACACTGAAGCTTTCTTT.

The chain couples TRBV7-2 to TRBJ1-4; D not certain. Germline CDR1 and CDR2: SGHTA and FQGNSA. This CDR3 is built from 14 residues. Trimming cost V 5 bases and J 0 bases, with 7 bases left between them. CDR3 coding DNA: TGTGCCAGCAGCGCTAAAGCAACTAATGAAAAACTGTTTTTT. Its protein is CASSAKATNEKLFF.

J is TRBJ1-1 and V is TRBV12-5, with D hard to call. Trimming left V 5 bases short and J 6 bases short, with 19 bases between. CDR3 length equals 15 residues. Per germline, CDR1 LGHNT and CDR2 FRNRAP. CDR3 amino acids: CASGEPGILKSEAFF. The CDR3 DNA sequence: TGTGCTAGTGGTGAGCCCGGGATCCTAAAGTCTGAAGCTTTCTTT. Using reference TRBV12-5 and TRBJ1-1 for the parts outside the CDR3, the full variable domain is DARVTQTPRHKVTEMGQEVTMRCQPILGHNTVFWYRQTMMQGLELLAYFRNRAPLDDSGMPKDRFSAEMPDATLATLKIQPSEPRDSAVYFCASGEPGILKSEAFFGQGTRLTVV.

This chain joins TRBV11-2 and TRBJ2-5, with D perhaps TRBD2 (6 bases). The CDR3 loop spans 16 amino acids. Germline values: CDR1 SGHAT, CDR2 FQNNGV. Trimming shortened V by 5 bases and J by 1 base, and 17 bases separated the two germline ends. DNA of the CDR3: TGTGCCAGCAGCCATTTTGGGTCCGGGGGCCAAGAGACCCAGTACTTC. It is translated as CASSHFGSGGQETQYF. Using reference TRBV11-2 and TRBJ2-5 for the parts outside the CDR3, the full variable domain is EAGVAQSPRYKIIEKRQSVAFWCNPISGHATLYWYQQILGQGPKLLIQFQNNGVVDDSQLPKDRFSAERLKGVDSTLKIQPAKLEDSAVYLCASSHFGSGGQETQYFGPGTRLLVL.

The chain links TRBV2 to TRBJ2-1; D is unresolved. The CDR3 runs 16 residues. CDR1 SNHLY and CDR2 FYNNEI come from the germline V gene. The V and J ends lost 2 bases and 0 bases respectively, with 11 bases between them. CDR3 protein: CASSERLSRSYNEQFF. CDR3 nucleotide sequence: TGTGCCAGCAGTGAACGGCTTAGCCGCTCCTACAATGAGCAGTTCTTC.

V and J are TRBV5-6 and TRBJ2-4; 7 bases line up with TRBD2. Unmatched junction bases numbered 5, after V lost 5 bases and J lost 9 bases. CDR1 is SGHDT, CDR2 YYEEEE, per germline. The CDR3 contains 12 residues. Written as DNA, the CDR3 is TGTGCCAGCAGAAGACCGGGGGGCATTCAGTACTTC. Translating gives CASRRPGGIQYF.

The table lists this clone with a few counts. The CDR3 DNA is TGTGCCACGACGGACAGGGTCGACACCGGGGAGCTGTTTTTT. Amino acid sequence: CATTDRVDTGELFF. The V call is TRBV5-8, the J call TRBJ2-2; 8 bases are shared with TRBD1. Germline trimming cut 9 bases from V and 3 bases from J; bases unmatched to any gene: 7. This CDR3 contains 14 residues. Germline values: CDR1 SGHTS, CDR2 YDEGEE. The complete variable domain, with remaining parts taken from reference TRBV5-8 and TRBJ2-2, reads EAGVTQSPTHLIKTRGQQATLRCSPISGHTSVYWYQQALGLGLQFLLWYDEGEERNRGNFPPRFSGRQFPNYSSELNVNALELEDSALYLCATTDRVDTGELFFGEGSRLTVL.

The chain carries TRBV4-2 and TRBJ2-7; D not resolved. Per the germline V gene, CDR1 is LGHNA and CDR2 is YNFKEQ. The CDR3 contains 16 residues. V dropped 0 bases and J dropped 0 bases, with 12 bases sitting between them. This CDR3 reads CASSQDMPGSSYEQYF. CDR3 DNA: TGTGCCAGCAGCCAAGATATGCCAGGAAGCTCCTACGAGCAGTACTTC.

CDR3 bases: TGTGCCAGCAGCTTAATCGCCCGACAGGGAGGCTATGGCTACACCTTC. Translating gives CASSLIARQGGYGYTF. This rearrangement joins TRBV11-2 to TRBJ1-2; TRBD1 matches 7 bases. The V gene end was trimmed by 2 bases and the J gene end by 4 bases; junction bases not matched to a gene: 10. Germline V gene sequence: CDR1 SGHAT, CDR2 FQNNGV. The CDR3 is made up of 16 amino acids. Drawing the rest from reference TRBV11-2 and TRBJ1-2, the complete variable domain is EAGVAQSPRYKIIEKRQSVAFWCNPISGHATLYWYQQILGQGPKLLIQFQNNGVVDDSQLPKDRFSAERLKGVDSTLKIQPAKLEDSAVYLCASSLIARQGGYGYTFGSGTRLTVV.

The chain recombines TRBV7-2 with TRBJ2-3, with 12 bases aligning to TRBD2. The CDR3 is made up of 14 amino acids. V shed 5 bases, J shed 5 bases, and the junction held 2 bases outside the gene matches. CDR1 is SGHTA and CDR2 is FQGNSA in the germline V gene. CDR3 residues: CASSKGLAGDTQYF. The DNA of the CDR3 is TGTGCCAGCAGCAAGGGACTAGCGGGAGATACGCAGTATTTT.

The genes are TRBV19 and TRBJ1-2; 7 bases map to TRBD1. Germline values: CDR1 LNHDA, CDR2 SQIVND (reference sequence). The CDR3 sequence is 16 residues long. The V gene end was trimmed by 6 bases and the J gene end by 1 base; junction bases not matched to a gene: 11. This CDR3 is CASSERGTDINYGYTF. The CDR3 DNA reads as TGTGCCAGTAGCGAGAGGGGGACAGATATTAACTATGGCTACACCTTC.

The chain recombines TRBV5-5 with TRBJ2-5, with a tentative D call TRBD2 (6 bases). This CDR3 contains 14 residues. Germline CDR1 reads SGHKS; CDR2 reads YYEKEE (reference sequence). V was trimmed by 5 bases and J by 5 bases, leaving 16 bases between them. CDR3 in amino acids: CASSSVGGAETQYF. The CDR3, as DNA: TGTGCCAGCAGTTCGGTTGGAGGGGCGGAGACCCAGTACTTC.

The chain is built from TRBV3-1 (or the pseudogene TRBV3-2) and TRBJ2-3; 8 positions agree with TRBD2. CDR1 and CDR2 (germline): LGHDT, YNNKEL (reference sequence). V dropped 1 base and J dropped 5; count of bases not matched to a gene: 17. CDR3 length: 19 residues. CDR3 protein: CASSQAGLSGEGRGDTQYF. The CDR3 coding sequence is TGTGCCAGCAGCCAAGCGGGCCTTAGCGGGGAGGGCCGGGGAGATACGCAGTATTTT.

The CDR3 DNA follows: TGTGCCAGCAGTGAAGTTCACACAGGCTCAGGGGCCTACACCTTC. Protein product: CASSEVHTGSGAYTF. The chain has TRBV2 and TRBJ1-2; maybe TRBD1 (6 bases). This CDR3 has 15 amino acids. The germline V gene has CDR1 SNHLY and CDR2 FYNNEI. The V and J ends lost 1 base and 10 bases respectively, with 19 bases between them.

The V call is TRBV3-1 (or the pseudogene TRBV3-2), the J call TRBJ2-4; 9 nucleotides match TRBD2. V was clipped by 4 bases and J by 0 bases; unmatched bases: 7. The CDR3 spans 17 residues. CDR1 is LGHDT and CDR2 is YNNKEL in the germline V gene (reference sequence). The CDR3 spells CASSRSSGDLAKNIQYF. Here the CDR3 DNA reads TGTGCCAGCAGCCGATCTAGCGGGGACTTAGCCAAAAACATTCAGTACTTC.

This clone was counted between two and nine times. This chain joins TRBV10-3 and TRBJ1-5, with a possible D match to TRBD1 (6 bases). This CDR3 is built from 14 residues. Germline V gives CDR1 ENHRY, CDR2 SYGVKD. Trimming removed 8 bases at V and 0 bases at J, with 11 bases between. CDR3 nucleotides: TGTGCCATCCGGGGGGCTGATAGCAATCAGCCCCAGCATTTT. Amino acids: CAIRGADSNQPQHF.

V usage is TRBV19 and J usage is TRBJ1-1, with 7 bases identical to TRBD1. The length of the CDR3 is 15 residues. Germline CDR1 and CDR2: LNHDA and SQIVND (reference sequence). Trimming removed 3 bases from V and 3 bases from J; junction bases left unmatched: 7. The CDR3, as DNA: TGTGCCAGTAGTATCTTAGGGACAGAAGACACTGAAGCTTTCTTT. This gives the protein CASSILGTEDTEAFF.

V usage is TRBV7-9 and J usage is TRBJ1-1; D remains ambiguous. The ends were cut back, 1 base at V and 0 bases at J, with 9 bases in the middle. The CDR3 contains 15 residues. From germline, CDR1 is SEHNR and CDR2 FQNEAQ (reference sequence). The CDR3 region has the DNA TGTGCCAGCAGCTTAGGAAGCCCAATGAACACTGAAGCTTTCTTT. Its translation is CASSLGSPMNTEAFF.